This T cell receptor (beta chain) originates from a study of cytomegalovirus exposure and HLA in healthy donors. Regarding this clone: Antigen unknown.

The germline V gene has CDR1 SGHTA and CDR2 FQGTGA. The CDR3 contains 15 residues. Trimming at V came to 1 base and at J to 5 bases, leaving 4 bases not matched to a gene. Points from the study as a whole: One later analysis reportedly identified an Asian-associated ancestry cluster that showed fewer N-insertions than the approximately 600-donor mean. In a later analysis, TCR beta V- and J-gene trimming was associated with a missense DCLRE1C variant. In a later analysis, TCR association rates varied by HLA locus: DRB1 most, HLA-C fewest.

PCR used 60 Vbeta primers and 13 Jbeta primers. Profiled with immunoSEQ multiplex PCR; TCRdb holds only in-frame clones, not every one. The repertoire consists of 65,000 to 95,000 clones, with more than 70% occurring once and the leading ten covering around 2.7%. The material sequenced was PBMCs. The receptor's source is a male donor in good health and CMV-seropositive. The chain couples TRBV7-3 to TRBJ2-2, with 7 bases identical to TRBD1. CDR3 in DNA: TGTGCCAGCAGCTTAAAAGGGGGCGGAACCGGGGAGCTGTTTTTT. It specifies CASSLKGGGTGELFF.